The 24 T cell receptor beta chains below all came from one sample that was sequenced in a study of vaccination and CD4 T cells after COVID-19. Stated treatment: roughly 10-day PBMC culture with coronavirus spike peptide pools or control peptides (ViraFEST assay). The Oncomine TCR Beta short-read assay sequenced DNA from cultured CD4+ T cells. TCRdb reprocessed the PCR reads via MiXCR and lists one record per CDR3 protein. The sample includes several thousand distinct CDR3 sequences, 55% to 70% of them seen just once. These receptors' antigens are unknown. The specimen sequenced was CD4+ T cells from blood, cultured in vitro. These receptors were collected from a human donor who had recovered from COVID-19.

In this sample, this clonotype turned up a few times. The genes are TRBV20-1 and TRBJ1-1; D not resolved. The germline V and J ends were trimmed by 4 bases and 1 base, with 19 bases remaining between them. This CDR3 spans 16 amino acids. Germline V gene data show CDR1 as DFQATT and CDR2 as SNEGSKA (reference sequence). CDR3: CSANPLGLRSNTEAFF. CDR3 bases: TGCAGTGCTAATCCCCTCGGATTGAGGTCGAACACTGAAGCTTTCTTT.

The J gene is TRBJ2-2, the V gene TRBV12-3 or TRBV12-4, with TRBD1 identical over 8 bases. The CDR3 is made up of 15 amino acids. With 3 bases clipped from V and 4 bases from J, the junction kept 4 bases outside the gene matches. The CDR3 is CASSLAGGPTGELFF. CDR3 coding DNA: TGTGCCAGCAGTTTGGCAGGGGGCCCCACCGGGGAGCTGTTTTTT.

This chain links TRBV29-1 with TRBJ1-1; TRBD1 is a possible D gene (5 bases). Germline V lookup: CDR1 SQVTM, CDR2 ANQGSEA. CDR3 length equals 14 residues. Between the trimmed V and J ends, which lost 5 bases and 2 bases, there was a span of 15 bases. CDR3 amino acids: CSVQKARANTEAFF. The CDR3 nucleotides read TGCAGCGTTCAAAAAGCCAGGGCCAACACTGAAGCTTTCTTT.

By sample share, this clonotype is large (0.1 to 1%). The chain links TRBV28 to TRBJ2-7; the D gene is possibly TRBD2 (5 bases). From germline, CDR1 is MDHEN and CDR2 SYDVKM. This CDR3 comprises 14 residues. V was clipped by 6 bases and J by 0 bases, with 12 bases between them. The CDR3 nucleotides are TGTGCCAGCAGCCCACGGACTGCCTCCTACGAGCAGTACTTC. This sequence encodes CASSPRTASYEQYF. The whole variable domain, filled in from reference TRBV28 and TRBJ2-7, reads DVKVTQSSRYLVKRTGEKVFLECVQDMDHENMFWYRQDPGLGLRLIYFSYDVKMKEKGDIPEGYSVSREKKERFSLILESASTNQTSMYLCASSPRTASYEQYFGPGTRLTVT.

This clonotype was counted between two and nine times. The V gene is TRBV6-1, the J gene TRBJ2-7, with D tentatively TRBD1 (6 bases). The V gene lost 6 bases and the J gene lost 5 bases, with 20 bases spanning the gap. Germline CDR1 is MNHNS and CDR2 is SASEGT. The CDR3 totals 15 residues. CDR3 residues: CASSRAGTGSDEQYF. CDR3 nucleotide sequence: TGTGCCAGCAGCCGGGCGGGTACAGGGAGCGACGAGCAGTACTTC.

The V gene is TRBV24-1, the J gene TRBJ2-3, with a possible D match to TRBD2 (6 bases). Germline CDR1 is KGHDR and CDR2 is SFDVKD. The CDR3 loop spans 14 amino acids. Trimming shortened V by 4 bases and J by 6 bases, and 13 bases separated the two germline ends. The CDR3 loop reads CATSEGRTGDTQYF. In DNA form, the CDR3 reads TGTGCCACCAGTGAGGGGAGGACCGGTGATACGCAGTATTTT.

This sequence joins TRBV11-3 and TRBJ1-2; D is ambiguous. CDR1 SGHNT and CDR2 YENEEA come from the germline V gene. V lost 0 bases and J 4 bases, leaving 6 bases between the germline ends. The CDR3 is made up of 13 amino acids. Here the CDR3 reads CASSLEAVYGYTF. DNA for the CDR3: TGTGCCAGCAGCTTAGAGGCGGTCTATGGCTACACCTTC. The variable domain in full, completed from reference TRBV11-3 and TRBJ1-2, reads EAGVVQSPRYKIIEKKQPVAFWCNPISGHNTLYWYLQNLGQGPELLIRYENEEAVDDSQLPKDRFSAERLKGVDSTLKIQPAELGDSAVYLCASSLEAVYGYTFGSGTRLTVV.

This chain links TRBV19 with TRBJ2-1; D not certain. The germline V and J ends were trimmed by 4 bases and 0 bases, with 13 bases remaining between them. The CDR3 length is 16 residues. Germline CDR1 reads LNHDA; CDR2 reads SQIVND (reference sequence). The CDR3 is CASSSPFRNSYNEQFF. As DNA, the CDR3 is TGTGCCAGTAGTAGCCCTTTCCGGAACTCCTACAATGAGCAGTTCTTC.

The gene calls are TRBV2 and TRBJ1-2, with TRBD1 matching 7 bases. The V gene's germline CDR1 is SNHLY and CDR2 FYNNEI. CDR3 length: 14 residues. V lost 6 bases and J lost 5; bases outside the gene matches: 9. This chain's CDR3 is CASRARQGGYGYTF. DNA for the CDR3: TGTGCCAGCAGAGCCCGACAGGGTGGGTATGGCTACACCTTC.

This rearrangement joins TRBV19 to TRBJ2-1; 7 positions agree with TRBD2. Germline assignment: CDR1 LNHDA and CDR2 SQIVND (reference sequence). CDR3 length equals 15 residues. V lost 6 bases, J lost 4 bases, and 9 bases stayed unmatched. Written as DNA, the CDR3 is TGTGCCAGTAGCCAGCGGGGCGGGCCTTACAATGAGCAGTTCTTC. As protein: CASSQRGGPYNEQFF.

For the CDR3, the DNA is TGTGCCAGTACCCCACAGGGGGACTATGGCTACACCTTC. It is translated as CASTPQGDYGYTF. The genes are TRBV19 and TRBJ1-2; 8 bases are shared with TRBD1. With 7 bases clipped from V and 3 bases from J, the junction kept 4 bases outside the gene matches. The CDR3 length is 13 residues. Looked up from germline, CDR1 is LNHDA and CDR2 is SQIVND (reference sequence).

This clonotype is a singleton in its sample. This chain joins TRBV19 and TRBJ1-5; D may be TRBD1 (5 bases). Trimming took 7 bases from V and 1 from J, leaving 11 bases between them. CDR1 and CDR2 from the germline V gene are LNHDA and SQIVND (reference sequence). The CDR3 length is 14 residues. CDR3 sequence reads: CASTLGLSNQPQHF. The CDR3 nucleotides read TGTGCCAGTACCCTGGGACTCAGCAATCAGCCCCAGCATTTT.

The V and J genes are TRBV4-2 and TRBJ2-4; D ambiguous. Trimming removed 1 base from V and 6 bases from J, with 7 bases in between. CDR1 LGHNA and CDR2 YNFKEQ come from the germline V gene. CDR3 size: 13 residues. The CDR3 nucleotides are TGTGCCAGCAGCCAAGGTAACGGAAACATTCAGTACTTC. This sequence encodes CASSQGNGNIQYF.

This clonotype has only a few counts. This rearrangement joins TRBV7-9 to TRBJ2-2; 16 nucleotides agree with TRBD2. The CDR3 has 20 amino acids. Germline V gene data show CDR1 as SEHNR and CDR2 as FQNEAQ (reference sequence). V trimming: 3 bases; J trimming: 3 bases; junction bases outside the gene matches: 10. Here the CDR3 DNA reads TGTGCCAGCAGCTTCCGGAGGGGGACTAGCGGGAGGGAAGACACCGGGGAGCTGTTTTTT. It yields the protein CASSFRRGTSGREDTGELFF.

This clonotype counts as large. The chain links TRBV5-4 to TRBJ1-6; the match to TRBD1 covers 10 bases. CDR1 is SGHNT, CDR2 YYREEE, per germline (reference sequence). The ends lost 0 bases at V and 10 bases at J; junction bases unmatched: 4. This CDR3 spans 15 amino acids. The CDR3 region is CASSLGTGGQSPLHF. For the CDR3, the DNA is TGTGCCAGCAGCTTGGGGACAGGGGGTCAATCACCCCTCCACTTT.

J is TRBJ2-7 and V is TRBV20-1; D is unresolved. The CDR3 contains 18 residues. Per germline, CDR1 DFQATT and CDR2 SNEGSKA (reference sequence). Deletions cut 0 bases from V and 2 bases from J, with 23 bases between. The CDR3 DNA sequence: TGCAGTGCTAGAGATCGGACCACCCGGGCTGAACGGACCTACGAGCAGTACTTC. Encoded protein: CSARDRTTRAERTYEQYF.

This clonotype has only a few counts. This chain connects TRBV6-1 to TRBJ1-4; 9 bases match TRBD1. V was clipped by 7 bases and J by 8 bases; unmatched bases: 8. The CDR3 extends over 14 amino acids. Germline-derived CDR1 and CDR2 are MNHNS and SASEGT. The CDR3 loop is CASTWTGVGEKLFF. As DNA, the CDR3 is TGTGCCAGCACTTGGACAGGGGTGGGCGAAAAACTGTTTTTT.

This clonotype was recorded a few times. V usage is TRBV19 and J usage is TRBJ2-6; 7 bases are a match to TRBD2. Germline trimming cut 6 bases from V and 0 bases from J; bases unmatched to any gene: 5. Germline V CDR1 and CDR2: LNHDA, SQIVND (reference sequence). The CDR3 has 16 amino acids. The CDR3 reads CASRVWGGSGANVLTF. The CDR3 DNA sequence: TGTGCCAGTAGGGTATGGGGGGGCTCTGGGGCCAACGTCCTGACTTTC.

The chain uses TRBV27 and TRBJ1-2; no reliable D call. V lost 3 bases to trimming and J lost 3 bases, with 8 bases between them. This CDR3 has 13 residues. Germline V gene lookup returns CDR1 MNHEY and CDR2 SMNVEV (reference sequence). The CDR3 here is CASSLREDYGYTF. CDR3 coding DNA: TGTGCCAGCAGTTTGAGGGAGGACTATGGCTACACCTTC.

The V and J genes are TRBV20-1 and TRBJ2-5; 8 bases line up with TRBD1. The CDR3 sequence is 15 residues long. The trim removed 5 bases at V and 2 bases at J, leaving 10 bases unmatched. Germline V CDR1 and CDR2: DFQATT, SNEGSKA (reference sequence). For the CDR3, the DNA is TGCAGTGCTGAAACAGGGGGATCGGGACAAGAGACCCAGTACTTC. This sequence encodes CSAETGGSGQETQYF.

This clonotype was counted between two and nine times. The rearrangement uses TRBV20-1 and TRBJ1-5, with D tentatively TRBD1 (5 bases). The CDR3 is made up of 14 amino acids. Germline loops: CDR1 DFQATT, CDR2 SNEGSKA (reference sequence). The V and J ends lost 1 base and 5 bases respectively, with 12 bases between them. The CDR3 DNA reads as TGCAGTGCTAGAGGTGGAGGAGGGGATCAGCCCCAGCATTTT. Its translation: CSARGGGGDQPQHF.

The chain couples TRBV6-5 to TRBJ2-2, with D unresolved. V was clipped by 4 bases and J by 6 bases, with 12 bases between them. The CDR3 contains 14 residues. From germline, CDR1 is MNHEY and CDR2 SVGAGI. The CDR3 is CASSSLWGAGELFF. For the CDR3, the DNA is TGTGCCAGCAGTTCCCTCTGGGGTGCCGGGGAGCTGTTTTTT.

This sequence joins TRBV2 and TRBJ2-3; 14 bases align to TRBD2. There are 15 residues in the CDR3. V trimming: 9 bases; J trimming: 6 bases; junction bases outside the gene matches: 8. The germline CDR1 and CDR2 sequences are SNHLY and FYNNEI. The chain's CDR3 is CASQTTSGRADTQYF. Written as DNA, the CDR3 is TGTGCCAGTCAAACGACTAGCGGGAGGGCCGATACGCAGTATTTT. Using reference TRBV2 and TRBJ2-3 for the parts outside the CDR3, the full variable domain is EPEVTQTPSHQVTQMGQEVILRCVPISNHLYFYWYRQILGQKVEFLVSFYNNEISEKSEIFDDQFSVERPDGSNFTLKIRSTKLEDSAMYFCASQTTSGRADTQYFGPGTRLTVL.

V gene TRBV20-1 combines with J gene TRBJ2-3; possibly TRBD1 for D (5 bases). V lost 6 bases and J 2 bases, leaving 12 bases between the germline ends. Germline-derived CDR1 and CDR2 are DFQATT and SNEGSKA (reference sequence). This CDR3 spans 13 amino acids. The CDR3 here is CSATDEFTDTQYF. The CDR3 bases are TGCAGTGCGACAGATGAGTTCACAGATACGCAGTATTTT.